This TCR beta chain was found in a study of T cell responses to AZD1222 COVID-19 vaccine (TCRdb year 2021). For the study in its entirety: TCR sequencing was performed for 230 to 250 trial participants, of whom roughly 200 were given two doses of AZD1222 and about 25 were given two doses of MenACWY control vaccine. Trial participants were enrolled by age into subgroups of 18-55, 56-69 and 70-plus years, and about 150, 27 and 61 TCR-sequenced participants, respectively, were included in these subgroups.

Overall study results and their limits: CD4 TCRs associated with the vaccine covered the entire spike protein, and the dominant responses were in regions 160-218 and 743-854. Most participants were white British and females outnumbered males, and the authors suggested that clonal diversity may have been underestimated. The 56-69-year group was small, and its depth increase did not reach significance, likely because of low power. Conclusions about previously exposed vaccinees are limited because only six or seven AZD1222 recipients were SARS-CoV-2 seropositive at baseline. Reportedly, close to half of the unique spike-specific TCRs recognized epitopes lying outside the regions that are mutated in the B.1.351 and B.1.1.7 variants. Because no samples from the day 14 peak response were available, repertoires could be characterized only after the peak T cell response. After two AZD1222 doses, spike-specific TCR breadth and depth were significantly higher than at day 0 and than in MenACWY recipients.

The CDR3 regions of human TCRbeta chains were subjected to immunosequencing. The published analysis was carried out like this. Repertoire TCRs were checked for matches against a reference library of SARS-CoV-2-specific TCRs that had been generated using the MIRA antigen-specificity platform. Breadth was defined as the fraction of unique TCRs that were SARS-CoV-2-associated, and depth was defined as the fraction of total T cells that were SARS-CoV-2-associated. Each spike-specific TCR was assigned to its reactive spike region and to a CD4 or CD8 class using the MIRA data. Log10-transformed breadth and depth values were compared by one-way ANOVA with Sidak's multiple comparisons tests. In its TCRdb copy, this immuneACCESS table keeps in-frame sequences only and misses some clones. Where compared with another copy, unresolved V genes explain less than half of these, and the others have no known cause. The V and J calls and clone size come from that table; D and trimming were worked out from the DNA. Counted in this sample were about 140,000 clones; about 90% of them appeared once. The ten largest clones represent roughly 6% of the sample.

Of note for this clone: Its antigen is not yet known. No per-base quality is available; no much larger clone lies one base away.

Deletion took 2 bases off V and 2 bases off J, with a span of 6 bases between the germline ends. The germline V gene encodes CDR1 MDHEN and CDR2 SYDVKM. Counted from cysteine to phenylalanine, this CDR3 has 13 amino acids. Kept here is only the CDR3 DNA, which spans 39 bases and is read in frame from base 1. The sample's time point label, in plain terms: about 28 days (+/-7) after the second vaccine dose. AZD1222 recipients given second doses at about 4 weeks or at about 12 weeks were pooled, since spike-specific TCR depth and breadth were not found to differ between the two schedules. The vaccinee samples were drawn from two UK trials, COV001 and COV002, one of which was a single-blind randomized controlled phase 2/3 trial testing AZD1222 (ChAdOx1 nCoV-19) in healthy adults. For TCRbeta chain sequencing, PBMC samples were collected from trial participants at day 0 and at day 28 after the second dose.

This sequence originates from an adult who received the AZD1222 COVID-19 vaccine. The V gene is TRBV28 and the J gene is TRBJ2-5; no D gene can be assigned with confidence. Sequenced here: peripheral blood, sampled 28 days after the second AZD1222 dose. The sequence in DNA is TGTGCCAGCAGTTTACTAAATCAAGAGACCCAGTACTTC. The encoded protein is CASSLLNQETQYF.